The 32 T cell receptor beta chains reported below all come from one sample, sequenced in a study of early T cells in non-severe SARS-CoV-2 infection. Each CDR3 protein gets one entry after TCRdb re-called the 5' RACE reads with MiXCR. The repertoire has about 17,000 distinct CDR3 sequences, 5% to 6% of them found once; the top ten carry about 6.4%. This specimen was whole blood, taken at baseline. The receptors were gathered from an adult who was a healthcare worker with PCR-confirmed SARS-CoV-2 infection or an uninfected control (not recorded which).

This clonotype was counted many times. V is TRBV3-2 and J is TRBJ2-1; TRBD1 was called by the table and not checked on the DNA. TRBV3-2 counts as a pseudogene. The CDR3 spans 17 residues. The CDR3: CASSQDAGGKDYNEQFF. For the CDR3, the DNA is TGTGCCAGCAGCCAAGATGCGGGGGGCAAAGATTACAATGAGCAGTTCTTC.

By sample share, this clonotype is medium-sized. The chain combines TRBV12-3 or TRBV12-4 with TRBJ1-6; no clear D. The length of the CDR3 is 15 residues. Trimming removed 0 bases at V and 7 bases at J, with 10 bases between. The CDR3 protein is CASSLAVRENSPLHF. The CDR3 DNA reads TGTGCCAGCAGTTTAGCGGTTAGGGAAAATTCACCCCTCCACTTT.

In this sample, this clonotype turned up a few times. The V and J genes are TRBV4-1 and TRBJ1-1; D gene ambiguous. The CDR3 spans 14 residues. CDR1 is MGHRA, CDR2 YSYEKL, per germline. V dropped 1 base and J dropped 0 bases, with 6 bases sitting between them. The CDR3 coding sequence is TGCGCCAGCAGCCAAGTGGCTATGAACACTGAAGCTTTCTTT. Residues: CASSQVAMNTEAFF.

The rearrangement links TRBV3-1 to TRBJ1-5; D unresolved. This CDR3 is 14 amino acids long. V lost 0 bases and J 3 bases, leaving 6 bases between the germline ends. The germline V gene encodes CDR1 LGHDT and CDR2 YNNKEL (reference sequence). CDR3 amino acids: CASSQDMVNQPQHF. The CDR3 coding sequence is TGTGCCAGCAGCCAAGATATGGTCAATCAGCCCCAGCATTTT.

This clonotype was recorded a few times. The chain uses TRBV6-1 and TRBJ1-2; no definite D call. V was trimmed by 6 bases and J by 2 bases, leaving 16 bases between them. Germline V CDR1 and CDR2: MNHNS, SASEGT. The CDR3 totals 15 residues. CDR3 sequence reads: CASRINKSPNYGYTF. Written as DNA, the CDR3 is TGTGCCAGCAGGATCAACAAAAGCCCCAACTATGGCTACACCTTC.

This clonotype was counted at least ten times. The chain combines TRBV14 with TRBJ2-1; D remains ambiguous. The V gene's germline CDR1 is SGHDN and CDR2 FVKESK. The CDR3 is 11 residues long. V was shortened by 1 base and J by 8 bases, with 3 bases between the two germline ends. The CDR3 spells CASSQVHEQFF. DNA for the CDR3: TGTGCCAGCAGCCAAGTTCATGAGCAGTTCTTC.

Note on this clonotype: This may stem from a read error, because a much larger clone lies one nucleotide away. This chain links TRBV20-1 with TRBJ2-6; D assignment may be TRBD1 or TRBD2 (5 bases each). In germline, CDR1 is DFQATT, CDR2 SNEGSKA (reference sequence). The CDR3 is 15 amino acids. The CDR3 spells CSARIAGRGAYVLTF. In nucleotides, the CDR3 is TGCAGTGCTAGGATCGCTGGGAGAGGGGCCTACGTCCTGACTTTC.

The table lists this clonotype with many counts. The chain links TRBV7-7 to TRBJ2-1, with D unclear. CDR3 length: 13 amino acids. The germline V gene has CDR1 SSHAT and CDR2 FNYEAQ (reference sequence). V was trimmed by 1 base and J by 8 bases, leaving 9 bases between them. The CDR3: CASSLDGSDEQFF. The CDR3 coding sequence is TGTGCCAGCAGCTTAGACGGGTCGGATGAGCAGTTCTTC.

There are a few counts of this clonotype. At one of its ends the junction is not consistent with the germline gene, which may arise from a read error. This sequence joins TRBV7-9 and TRBJ2-6; D is undetermined. The germline CDR1 and CDR2 sequences are SEHNR and FQNEAQ (reference sequence). CDR3 length: 15 residues. The CDR3 protein is CASSLFGTGTNVLTF. The CDR3 DNA is TGTGCCAGCAGCTTATTCGGAACTGGGACCAACGTCCTGACTTTC.

At least ten counts were recorded for this clonotype. The V and J genes are TRBV20-1 and TRBJ2-3; 11 bases match TRBD2. V shed 6 bases, J shed 4 bases, and the junction held 6 bases outside the gene matches. The CDR3 is made up of 14 amino acids. Germline V gene data show CDR1 as DFQATT and CDR2 as SNEGSKA (reference sequence). In nucleotides, the CDR3 is TGCAGTGCCAACGGACTAGCGGGTGCAGATACGCAGTATTTT. This sequence encodes CSANGLAGADTQYF.

This clonotype turned up a few times. This chain joins TRBV3-1 and TRBJ2-3; 14 bases agree with TRBD2. This CDR3 is built from 18 residues. The germline V gene encodes CDR1 LGHDT and CDR2 YNNKEL (reference sequence). J was trimmed by 2 bases and V by 3 bases; bases with no gene match: 7. CDR3 sequence: CASSQGLAGATSTDTQYF. The CDR3 nucleotides read TGTGCCAGCAGCCAGGGACTAGCGGGGGCAACGTCCACAGATACGCAGTATTTT.

This clonotype was recorded many times. The chain has TRBV9 and TRBJ1-6; 9 bases line up with TRBD1. The length of the CDR3 is 20 residues. The V and J ends lost 0 bases and 5 bases, in that order; junction bases with no gene match: 15. CDR1 and CDR2 from the germline V gene are SGDLS and YYNGEE. In nucleotides, the CDR3 is TGTGCCAGCAGCGTAGGGCACATAGCCCCACGGACAGGGGATAATTCACCCCTCCACTTT. Translation gives CASSVGHIAPRTGDNSPLHF.

In this sample, this clonotype turned up many times. V is TRBV10-3 and J is TRBJ1-1; D unclear. The germline gives CDR1 ENHRY, CDR2 SYGVKD. V dropped 0 bases and J dropped 0 bases, with 11 bases sitting between them. This CDR3 comprises 16 residues. The CDR3 bases are TGTGCCATCAGTGAGTCTCCCAGAATCATGAACACTGAAGCTTTCTTT. The encoded protein is CAISESPRIMNTEAFF.

This chain uses TRBV6-5 with TRBJ2-2, with D perhaps being TRBD1 or TRBD2 (5 bases each). The CDR3 totals 12 residues. V gave up 7 bases and J gave up 8 bases, with 11 bases separating them. Germline loops: CDR1 MNHEY, CDR2 SVGAGI. This CDR3 reads CASKDGAGELFF. The CDR3 coding sequence is TGTGCCAGCAAAGACGGGGCGGGGGAGCTGTTTTTT.

At least ten counts were recorded for this clonotype. The chain combines TRBV5-6 with TRBJ2-7; the D gene is possibly TRBD2 (5 bases). Germline-derived CDR1 and CDR2 are SGHDT and YYEEEE. The germline V and J ends were trimmed by 4 bases and 3 bases, with 14 bases remaining between them. CDR3 size: 14 residues. CDR3 sequence (DNA): TGTGCCAGCAGCCTCACTACCGGGAACTACGAGCAGTACTTC. It specifies CASSLTTGNYEQYF.

This clonotype was detected ten times or more. The genes are TRBV18 and TRBJ1-5; possibly TRBD1 for D (6 bases). The CDR3 runs 13 residues. The germline V gene has CDR1 KGHSH and CDR2 LQKENI. With 4 bases removed from V and 4 bases from J, the gap between germline ends came to 8 bases. CDR3 nucleotide sequence: TGTGCCAGCTCACGAGGGGGGAATCAGCCCCAGCATTTT. It is translated as CASSRGGNQPQHF.

This clonotype occurred many times. The V call is TRBV29-1, the J call TRBJ2-3, with D unclear. The length of the CDR3 is 11 residues. Looked up from germline, CDR1 is SQVTM and CDR2 is ANQGSEA. Trimming pared 3 bases from V and 3 bases from J, leaving 4 bases between. The chain's CDR3 is CSVDSTDTQYF. DNA for the CDR3: TGCAGCGTTGATTCTACAGATACGCAGTATTTT.

This clonotype was seen at least ten times. V gene TRBV6-1 combines with J gene TRBJ1-5, with D perhaps matching TRBD1 (5 bases). CDR3 size: 14 residues. V was cut by 6 bases and J by 5 bases, with 14 bases left in between. Germline assignment: CDR1 MNHNS and CDR2 SASEGT. The CDR3 DNA is TGTGCCAGCAGCCCCGCAGGGATTTATCAGCCCCAGCATTTT. Translation: CASSPAGIYQPQHF.

This clonotype has just a few counts. The J gene is TRBJ2-2, the V gene TRBV7-9, with 9 positions matching TRBD2. This CDR3 is built from 15 residues. Germline V CDR1 and CDR2: SEHNR, FQNEAQ (reference sequence). Trimming cost V 4 bases and J 5 bases; bases outside gene matches: 5. CDR3 loop: CASSYPSGGTGELFF. The CDR3 DNA reads as TGTGCCAGCAGCTATCCGAGCGGGGGGACCGGGGAGCTGTTTTTT. Combining the CDR3 with reference TRBV7-9 and TRBJ2-2 gives the whole variable domain DTGVSQNPRHKITKRGQNVTFRCDPISEHNRLYWYRQTLGQGPEFLTYFQNEAQLEKSRLLSDRFSAERPKGSFSTLEIQRTEQGDSAMYLCASSYPSGGTGELFFGEGSRLTVL.

At least ten counts were recorded for this clonotype. This chain uses TRBV5-1 with TRBJ1-1, with 7 bases that match TRBD1. Trimming took 6 bases from V and 1 from J; bases not matched to a gene: 12. The CDR3 consists of 16 residues. Germline V gives CDR1 SGHRS, CDR2 YFSETQ. CDR3 sequence (DNA): TGCGCCAGCACCCCTAATGCTCAGGGGGGGAACACTGAAGCTTTCTTT. It is translated as CASTPNAQGGNTEAFF.

This clonotype is medium-sized (0.01 to 0.1%) in the sample. This chain connects TRBV10-3 to TRBJ1-1; the D gene is possibly TRBD1 (5 bases). Germline V lookup: CDR1 ENHRY, CDR2 SYGVKD. The CDR3 extends over 15 amino acids. Between the trimmed V and J ends, which lost 7 bases and 1 base, there was a span of 16 bases. The DNA for the CDR3 is TGTGCCATCACTAAGACCCAGGGCTCGAACACTGAAGCTTTCTTT. This codes for CAITKTQGSNTEAFF.

This clonotype was seen a few times. V usage is TRBV4-3 and J usage is TRBJ2-1; 9 bases map to TRBD2. The V gene's germline CDR1 is LGHNA and CDR2 YSLEER. V was clipped by 2 bases and J by 10 bases; unmatched bases: 12. This CDR3 region has 16 residues. The CDR3 DNA reads TGCGCCAGCAGCCAAAGGCGGGGGGGCGTGACAACGGAGCAGTTCTTC. Its protein is CASSQRRGGVTTEQFF.

This clonotype is medium-sized in the sample. The chain uses TRBV6-4 and TRBJ1-2; D is perhaps TRBD1 (6 bases). Trimming pared 0 bases from V and 5 bases from J, leaving 13 bases between. The length of the CDR3 is 15 residues. Germline CDR1 and CDR2: MRHNA and SNTAGT. The CDR3 protein is CASSDSNEGGYGYTF. The CDR3 bases are TGTGCCAGCAGTGACTCGAATGAGGGGGGATATGGCTACACCTTC.

In its sample, this clonotype ranks as medium-sized. This chain links TRBV7-9 with TRBJ1-1; D unresolved. Germline lookup yields CDR1 SEHNR and CDR2 FQNEAQ (reference sequence). Trimming took off 1 base at V and 5 bases at J, with 8 bases between the two ends. CDR3 length equals 13 residues. The CDR3 DNA is TGTGCCAGCAGCTTAGGGGGTTGGACTGAAGCTTTCTTT. Residues: CASSLGGWTEAFF.

The sample holds many counts of this clonotype. The chain recombines TRBV12-3 or TRBV12-4 with TRBJ2-7; TRBD1 aligns across 8 bases. The CDR3 is made up of 16 amino acids. Trimming took 2 bases from V and 3 from J; bases not matched to a gene: 9. This chain's CDR3 is CASSLLGQDSFYEQYF. CDR3 sequence (DNA): TGTGCCAGCAGTTTATTGGGACAGGACTCTTTCTACGAGCAGTACTTC.

By its share, this clonotype is medium-sized. The chain combines TRBV20-1 with TRBJ1-1; D possibly corresponds to TRBD1 (5 bases). This CDR3 contains 13 residues. V lost 5 bases to trimming and J lost 1 base, with 11 bases between them. Germline loops: CDR1 DFQATT, CDR2 SNEGSKA (reference sequence). CDR3 in amino acids: CSAERGQNTEAFF. CDR3 coding DNA: TGCAGTGCTGAGCGGGGCCAGAACACTGAAGCTTTCTTT.

This clonotype was seen many times. The chain links TRBV6-2 or TRBV6-3 to TRBJ2-2; a possible D gene is TRBD1 (6 bases). CDR3 length: 16 residues. Germline CDR1 is MNHEY and CDR2 is SVGEGT. The germline V and J ends were trimmed by 5 bases and 1 base, with 14 bases remaining between them. This CDR3 is CASSDPHRENTGELFF. CDR3 sequence (DNA): TGTGCCAGCAGTGACCCTCACAGGGAGAACACCGGGGAGCTGTTTTTT.

V and J are TRBV12-3 or TRBV12-4 and TRBJ1-5; D is ambiguous. V lost 4 bases and J 5 bases, leaving 3 bases between the germline ends. There are 11 residues in the CDR3. CDR3 bases: TGTGCCAGCAGTTCCGATCAGCCCCAGCATTTT. The encoded protein is CASSSDQPQHF.

This clonotype was recorded at least ten times. This rearrangement joins TRBV7-2 to TRBJ1-5; TRBD1 is a possible D gene (5 bases). This CDR3 has 12 amino acids. The V gene lost 6 bases and the J gene lost 7 bases, with 10 bases spanning the gap. Looked up from germline, CDR1 is SGHTA and CDR2 is FQGNSA. Written as DNA, the CDR3 is TGTGCCAGCAGTCTTCGACAGCAGCCCCAGCATTTT. Translated: CASSLRQQPQHF. The variable domain in full, with the rest retrieved from reference TRBV7-2 and TRBJ1-5, is GAGVSQSPSNKVTEKGKDVELRCDPISGHTALYWYRQSLGQGLEFLIYFQGNSAPDKSGLPSDRFSAERTGGSVSTLTIQRTQQEDSAVYLCASSLRQQPQHFGDGTRLSIL.

The sample holds many counts of this clonotype. The chain uses TRBV10-2 and TRBJ1-1; D gene uncertain. Trimming left V 4 bases short and J 3 bases short, with 6 bases between. This CDR3 spans 12 amino acids. Germline CDR1 reads WSHSY; CDR2 reads SAAADI. The chain's CDR3 is CASSGVYTEAFF. CDR3 DNA sequence: TGCGCCAGCAGTGGGGTCTACACTGAAGCTTTCTTT.

This clonotype was found many times. The V gene is TRBV3-1, the J gene TRBJ2-3; D unresolved. CDR1 is LGHDT and CDR2 is YNNKEL in the germline V gene (reference sequence). This CDR3 region has 14 residues. V was cut by 4 bases and J by 4 bases, with 12 bases left in between. In nucleotides, the CDR3 is TGTGCCAGCAGCCCGACTCCGATCGCAGATACGCAGTATTTT. It specifies CASSPTPIADTQYF.

This clonotype was seen at least ten times. This rearrangement joins TRBV6-5 to TRBJ1-2; 11 bases agree with TRBD1. Germline assignment: CDR1 MNHEY and CDR2 SVGAGI. V shed 6 bases and J 5 bases; nucleotides not matched to a gene: 8. The CDR3 covers 15 residues. This chain's CDR3 is CASRYGQGAGYGYTF. CDR3 nucleotide sequence: TGTGCCAGCAGATACGGACAGGGGGCAGGGTATGGCTACACCTTC.